The TCR beta chain under discussion was sequenced for a study of long-term antiretroviral therapy in people with HIV. In regard to this clone: Its target is not known.

In germline, CDR1 is SGHNT, CDR2 YYREEE (reference sequence). The CDR3 sequence is 14 residues long. V lost 5 bases and J lost 2, with 11 bases in between. Study results and limitations: Controls showed broader CDR3 length ranges than did the HIV repertoires. In samples taken after ART, diversity increased but remained below transplant donor control levels.

Each donor provided at least one pre-ART PBMC sample and at least two post-ART PBMC samples. Version v3.0 of the immunoSEQ assay ran at survey level. Profiled with immunoSEQ multiplex PCR; TCRdb holds only in-frame clones, not every one. The data contain fewer than 35,000 clones, approximately 85% of them singletons. The TCR sequence derives from a man between 18 and 29 years old with HIV. V and J are TRBV5-4 and TRBJ2-1; D is perhaps TRBD1 (6 bases). Here the sequenced sample was unsorted PBMCs, taken approximately 3.3 years after starting antiretroviral therapy. CDR3 nucleotide sequence: TGTGCCAGCAGTGGACAGCGGACCTACAATGAGCAGTTCTTC. Protein product: CASSGQRTYNEQFF.